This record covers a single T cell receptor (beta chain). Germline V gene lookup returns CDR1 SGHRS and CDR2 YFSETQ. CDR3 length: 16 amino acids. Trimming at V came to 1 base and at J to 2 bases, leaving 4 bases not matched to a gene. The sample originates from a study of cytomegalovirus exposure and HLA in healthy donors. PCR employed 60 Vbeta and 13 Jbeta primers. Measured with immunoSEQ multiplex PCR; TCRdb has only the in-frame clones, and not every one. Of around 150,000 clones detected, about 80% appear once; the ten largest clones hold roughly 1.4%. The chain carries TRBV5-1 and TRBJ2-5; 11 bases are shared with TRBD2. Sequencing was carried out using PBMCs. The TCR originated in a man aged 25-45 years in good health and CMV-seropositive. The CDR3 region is CASSLSGLAVQETQYF. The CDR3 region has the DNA TGCGCCAGCAGCTTGTCGGGACTAGCGGTACAAGAGACCCAGTACTTC.